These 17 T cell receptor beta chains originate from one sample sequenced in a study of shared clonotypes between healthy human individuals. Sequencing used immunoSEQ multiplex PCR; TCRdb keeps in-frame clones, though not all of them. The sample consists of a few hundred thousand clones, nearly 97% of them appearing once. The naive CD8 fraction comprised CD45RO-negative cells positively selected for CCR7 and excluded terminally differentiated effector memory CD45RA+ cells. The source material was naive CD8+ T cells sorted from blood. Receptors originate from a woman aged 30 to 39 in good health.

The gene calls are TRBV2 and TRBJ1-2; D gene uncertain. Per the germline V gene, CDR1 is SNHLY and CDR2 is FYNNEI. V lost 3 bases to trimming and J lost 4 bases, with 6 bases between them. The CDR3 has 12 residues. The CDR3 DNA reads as TGTGCCAGCAGTGATAGTTTCTATGGCTACACCTTC. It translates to CASSDSFYGYTF.

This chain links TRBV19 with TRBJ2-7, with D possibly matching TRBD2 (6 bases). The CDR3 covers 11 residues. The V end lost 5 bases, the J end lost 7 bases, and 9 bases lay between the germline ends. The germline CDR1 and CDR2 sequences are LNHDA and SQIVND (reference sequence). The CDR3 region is CASSGGYEQYF. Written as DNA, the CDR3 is TGTGCCAGTAGTGGAGGGTATGAGCAGTACTTC.

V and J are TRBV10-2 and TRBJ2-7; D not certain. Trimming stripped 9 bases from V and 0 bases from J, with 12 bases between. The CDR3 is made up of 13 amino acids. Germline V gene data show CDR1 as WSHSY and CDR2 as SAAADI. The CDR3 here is CARDSAHSYEQYF. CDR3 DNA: TGCGCCAGGGATTCAGCCCACTCCTACGAGCAGTACTTC.

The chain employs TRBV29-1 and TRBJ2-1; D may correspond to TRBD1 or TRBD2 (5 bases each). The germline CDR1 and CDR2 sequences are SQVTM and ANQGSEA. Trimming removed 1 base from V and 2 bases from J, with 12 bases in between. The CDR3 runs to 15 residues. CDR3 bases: TGCAGCGTTGAAGGGGGGTTCGAAACCTACAATGAGCAGTTCTTC. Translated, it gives CSVEGGFETYNEQFF.

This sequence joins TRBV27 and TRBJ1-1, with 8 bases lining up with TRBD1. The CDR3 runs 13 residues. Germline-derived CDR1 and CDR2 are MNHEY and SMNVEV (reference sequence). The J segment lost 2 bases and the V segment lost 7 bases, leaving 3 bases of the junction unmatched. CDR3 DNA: TGTGCCAGCACCGGACAGGGAAACACTGAAGCTTTCTTT. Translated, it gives CASTGQGNTEAFF.

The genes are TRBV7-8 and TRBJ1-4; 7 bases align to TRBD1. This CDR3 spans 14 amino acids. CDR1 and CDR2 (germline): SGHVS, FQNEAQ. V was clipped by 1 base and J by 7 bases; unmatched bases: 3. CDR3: CASSLDRGIEKLFF. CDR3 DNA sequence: TGTGCCAGCAGCTTAGACAGGGGCATTGAAAAACTGTTTTTT.

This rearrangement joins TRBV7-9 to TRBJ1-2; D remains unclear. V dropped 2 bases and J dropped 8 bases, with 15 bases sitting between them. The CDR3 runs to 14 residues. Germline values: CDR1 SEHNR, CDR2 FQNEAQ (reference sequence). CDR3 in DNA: TGTGCCAGCAGCTTAACGGCAGCCGATATGGGCTACACCTTC. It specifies CASSLTAADMGYTF.

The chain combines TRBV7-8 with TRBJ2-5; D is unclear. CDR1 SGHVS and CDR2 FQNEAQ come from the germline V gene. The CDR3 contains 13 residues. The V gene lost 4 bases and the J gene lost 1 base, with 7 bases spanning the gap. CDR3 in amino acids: CASSSWGQETQYF. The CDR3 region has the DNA TGTGCCAGCAGCTCCTGGGGCCAAGAGACCCAGTACTTC.

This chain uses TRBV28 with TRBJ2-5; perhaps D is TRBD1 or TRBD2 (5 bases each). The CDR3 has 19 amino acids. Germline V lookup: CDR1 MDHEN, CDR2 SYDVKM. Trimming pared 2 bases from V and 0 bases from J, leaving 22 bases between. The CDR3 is CASSLTGSPGWGNQETQYF. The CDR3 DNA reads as TGTGCCAGCAGTTTAACAGGTTCGCCGGGATGGGGGAACCAAGAGACCCAGTACTTC.

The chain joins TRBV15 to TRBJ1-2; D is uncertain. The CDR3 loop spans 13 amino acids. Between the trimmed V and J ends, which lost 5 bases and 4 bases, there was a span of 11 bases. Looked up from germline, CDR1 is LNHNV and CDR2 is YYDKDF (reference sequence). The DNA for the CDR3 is TGTGCCACCAGCGGAGTTTACAGCTATGGCTACACCTTC. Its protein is CATSGVYSYGYTF.

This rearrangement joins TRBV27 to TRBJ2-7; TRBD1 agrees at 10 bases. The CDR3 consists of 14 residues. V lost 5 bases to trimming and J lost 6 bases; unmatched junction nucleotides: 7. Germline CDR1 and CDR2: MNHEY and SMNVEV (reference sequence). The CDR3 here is CASSAGTGEFEQYF. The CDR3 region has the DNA TGTGCCAGCAGTGCCGGGACAGGGGAATTCGAGCAGTACTTC.

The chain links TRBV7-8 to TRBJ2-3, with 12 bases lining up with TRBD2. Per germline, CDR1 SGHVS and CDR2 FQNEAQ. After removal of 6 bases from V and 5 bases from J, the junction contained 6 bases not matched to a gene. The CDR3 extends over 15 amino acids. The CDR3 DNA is TGTGCCAGCAGTCCTAGCGGGAGGGCCGGAGATACGCAGTATTTT. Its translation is CASSPSGRAGDTQYF. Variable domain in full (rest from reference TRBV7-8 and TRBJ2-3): GAGVSQSPRYKVAKRGQDVALRCDPISGHVSLFWYQQALGQGPEFLTYFQNEAQLDKSGLPSDRFFAERPEGSVSTLKIQRTQQEDSAVYLCASSPSGRAGDTQYFGPGTRLTVL.

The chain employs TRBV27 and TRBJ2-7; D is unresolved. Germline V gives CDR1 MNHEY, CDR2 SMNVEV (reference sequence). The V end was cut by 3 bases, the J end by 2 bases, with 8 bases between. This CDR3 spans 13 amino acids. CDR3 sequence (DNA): TGTGCCAGCAGTTTGGGTACCCCCTACGAGCAGTACTTC. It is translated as CASSLGTPYEQYF.

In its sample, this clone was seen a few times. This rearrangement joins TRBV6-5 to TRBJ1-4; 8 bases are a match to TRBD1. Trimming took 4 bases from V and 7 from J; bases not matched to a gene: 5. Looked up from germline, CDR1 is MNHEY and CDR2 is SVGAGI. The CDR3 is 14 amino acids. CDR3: CASSLDRDGEKLFF. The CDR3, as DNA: TGTGCCAGCAGTTTGGACAGGGACGGTGAAAAACTGTTTTTT.

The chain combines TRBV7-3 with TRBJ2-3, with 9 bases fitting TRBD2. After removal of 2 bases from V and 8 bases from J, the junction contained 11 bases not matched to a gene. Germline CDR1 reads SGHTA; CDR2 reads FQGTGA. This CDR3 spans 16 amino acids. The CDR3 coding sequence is TGTGCCAGCAGCTTAGTAGTAGCGGGAGAGGAGGGTACGCAGTATTTT. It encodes CASSLVVAGEEGTQYF.

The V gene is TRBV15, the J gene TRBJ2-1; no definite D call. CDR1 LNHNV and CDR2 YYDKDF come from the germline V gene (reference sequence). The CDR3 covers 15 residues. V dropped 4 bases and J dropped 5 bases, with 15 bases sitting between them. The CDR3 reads CATSKRDHPNNEQFF. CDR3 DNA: TGTGCCACCAGCAAGAGAGACCACCCTAACAATGAGCAGTTCTTC.

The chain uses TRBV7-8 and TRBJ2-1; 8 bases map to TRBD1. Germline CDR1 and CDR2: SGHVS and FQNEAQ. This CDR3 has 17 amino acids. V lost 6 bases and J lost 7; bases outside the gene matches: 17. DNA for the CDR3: TGTGCCAGCAGACCCTTCTTCAGGGGGCGTGGGCCAAATGAGCAGTTCTTC. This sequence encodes CASRPFFRGRGPNEQFF.